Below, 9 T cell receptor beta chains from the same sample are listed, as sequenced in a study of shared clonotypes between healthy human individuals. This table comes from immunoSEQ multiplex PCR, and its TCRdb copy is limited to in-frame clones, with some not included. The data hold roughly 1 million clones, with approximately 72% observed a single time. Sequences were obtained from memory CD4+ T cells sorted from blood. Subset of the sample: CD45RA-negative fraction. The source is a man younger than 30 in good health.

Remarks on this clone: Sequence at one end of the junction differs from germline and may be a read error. The CDR3 DNA reads TGTGCCAGCAGCTCGAGCGGGGCAGACGAGGACTTC. It encodes CASSSSGADEDF. The chain recombines TRBV11-2 with TRBJ2-7; 7 nucleotides align to TRBD2. There are 12 residues in the CDR3. CDR1 is SGHAT, CDR2 FQNNGV, per germline.

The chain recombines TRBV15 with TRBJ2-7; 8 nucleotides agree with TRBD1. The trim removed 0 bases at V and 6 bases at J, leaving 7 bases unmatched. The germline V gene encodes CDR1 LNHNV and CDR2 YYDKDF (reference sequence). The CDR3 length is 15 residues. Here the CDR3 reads CATSREGQGAVEQYF. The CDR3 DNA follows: TGTGCCACCAGCAGAGAGGGGCAGGGGGCAGTCGAGCAGTACTTC. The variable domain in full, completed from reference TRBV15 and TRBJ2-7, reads DAMVIQNPRYQVTQFGKPVTLSCSQTLNHNVMYWYQQKSSQAPKLLFHYYDKDFNNEADTPDNFQSRRPNTSFCFLDIRSPGLGDTAMYLCATSREGQGAVEQYFGPGTRLTVT.

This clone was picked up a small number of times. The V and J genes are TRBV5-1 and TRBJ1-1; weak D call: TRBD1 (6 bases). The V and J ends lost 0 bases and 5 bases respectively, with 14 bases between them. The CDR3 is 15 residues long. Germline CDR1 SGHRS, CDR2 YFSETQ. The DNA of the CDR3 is TGCGCCAGCAGCTTGGGTGGCTCAAGGGGGACTGAAGCTTTCTTT. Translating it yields CASSLGGSRGTEAFF. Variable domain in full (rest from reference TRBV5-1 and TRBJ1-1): KAGVTQTPRYLIKTRGQQVTLSCSPISGHRSVSWYQQTPGQGLQFLFEYFSETQRNKGNFPGRFSGRQFSNSRSEMNVSTLELGDSALYLCASSLGGSRGTEAFFGQGTRLTVV.

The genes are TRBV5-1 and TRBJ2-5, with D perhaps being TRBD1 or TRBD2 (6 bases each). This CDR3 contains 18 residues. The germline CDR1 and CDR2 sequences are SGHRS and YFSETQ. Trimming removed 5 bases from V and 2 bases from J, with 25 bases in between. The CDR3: CASSLEGVTGRPQETQYF. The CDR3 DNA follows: TGCGCCAGCAGTCTGGAGGGGGTTACAGGGAGACCACAAGAGACCCAGTACTTC.

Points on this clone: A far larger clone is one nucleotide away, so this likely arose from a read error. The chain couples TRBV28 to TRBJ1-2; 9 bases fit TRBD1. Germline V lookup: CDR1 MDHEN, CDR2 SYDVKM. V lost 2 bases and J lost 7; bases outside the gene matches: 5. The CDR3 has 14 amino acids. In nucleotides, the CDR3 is TGTGCCAGCAGTTTAATTCGGGGACAGGGTGGCTACACCTTC. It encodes CASSLIRGQGGYTF.

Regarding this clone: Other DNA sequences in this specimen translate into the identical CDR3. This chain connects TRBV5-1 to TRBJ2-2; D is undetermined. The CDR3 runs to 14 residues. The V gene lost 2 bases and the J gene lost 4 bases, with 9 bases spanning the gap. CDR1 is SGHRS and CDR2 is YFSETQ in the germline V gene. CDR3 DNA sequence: TGCGCCAGCAGCTTAACCCCAAGCACCGGGGAGCTGTTTTTT. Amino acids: CASSLTPSTGELFF.

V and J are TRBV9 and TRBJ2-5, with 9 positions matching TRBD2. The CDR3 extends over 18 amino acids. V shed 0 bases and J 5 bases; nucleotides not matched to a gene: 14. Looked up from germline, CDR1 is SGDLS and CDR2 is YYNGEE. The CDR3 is CASSVEASSGGYGETQYF. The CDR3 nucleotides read TGTGCCAGCAGCGTAGAAGCTTCGAGCGGGGGGTACGGGGAGACCCAGTACTTC. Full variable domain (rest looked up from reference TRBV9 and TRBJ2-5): DSGVTQTPKHLITATGQRVTLRCSPRSGDLSVYWYQQSLDQGLQFLIQYYNGEERAKGNILERFSAQQFPDLHSELNLSSLELGDSALYFCASSVEASSGGYGETQYFGPGTRLLVL.

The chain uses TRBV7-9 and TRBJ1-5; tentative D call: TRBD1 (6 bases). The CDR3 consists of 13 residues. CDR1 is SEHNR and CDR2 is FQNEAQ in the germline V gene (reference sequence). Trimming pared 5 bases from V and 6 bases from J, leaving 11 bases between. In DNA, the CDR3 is TGTGCCAGCAGCCTAGGGGGGGGTCAGCCCCAGCATTTT. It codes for CASSLGGGQPQHF.

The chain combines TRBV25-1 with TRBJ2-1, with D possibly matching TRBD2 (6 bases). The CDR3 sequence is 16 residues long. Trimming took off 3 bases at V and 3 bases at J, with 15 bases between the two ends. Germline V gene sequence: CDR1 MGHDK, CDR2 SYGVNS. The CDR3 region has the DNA TGTGCCAGCAGTGAGGTCGGGAGAATTTACTACAATGAGCAGTTCTTC. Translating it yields CASSEVGRIYYNEQFF.